These 23 T cell receptor beta chains came from one sample sequenced in a study of low-dose radiotherapy and immunotherapy resistance in tumors (dated 2022 in TCRdb). The sequencing machine was an Illumina HiSeq 2500. First-strand cDNA was synthesized with Superscript III and a set of TRAV- and TRBV-specific primers, covering both TCRalpha and TCRbeta chains. TCRs were amplified for 20 PCR cycles with Phusion, using a constant-region primer paired with the adapter attached to the V primers. TCRdb itself trimmed the public reads at Q25 with fastp, ran MiXCR and retained productive beta chains. Every entry covers one CDR3 protein and lists the most common genes and DNA from its rows. The sample yields about 82,000 distinct CDR3 sequences; about 19% were counted once. The ten largest clones take up 5% to 6.5% of the sample. The time point label on this specimen signifies: before trial treatment. The material was PBMCs, obtained before treatment. These receptors came from a male donor with prostate cancer.

To note about this clonotype: This may be a read error, as it is one base from a much larger clone. The V and J genes are TRBV20-1 and TRBJ2-5; 9 bases match TRBD2. The last part of the DNA fits TRBJ2-1 better; the J call may be wrong. This CDR3 contains 16 residues. Germline CDR1 is DFQATT and CDR2 is SNEGSKA (reference sequence). CDR3 in DNA: TGCAGTGCTAGAGTGGCTAGCGGGATCGTTCCCTACGAGCAGTTCTTC. Translated, it gives CSARVASGIVPYEQFF.

This clonotype occurred many times. The J gene is TRBJ1-6, the V gene TRBV7-9; 7 nucleotides align to TRBD1. The CDR3 runs 15 residues. Germline CDR1 and CDR2: SEHNR and FQNEAQ (reference sequence). With 5 bases clipped from V and 6 bases from J, the junction kept 7 bases outside the gene matches. The CDR3 spells CASSVRDSPNSPLHF. The CDR3 coding sequence is TGTGCCAGCAGCGTCCGGGACAGTCCTAATTCACCCCTCCACTTT.

The rearrangement joins TRBV23-1 to TRBJ2-7; TRBD2 agrees at 9 bases. Being an ORF, TRBV23-1 has a function that is uncertain. With 6 bases clipped from V and 7 bases from J, the junction kept 19 bases outside the gene matches. This CDR3 is 17 amino acids long. The CDR3 here is CASSLSIAGLAHNEQYF. The CDR3 region has the DNA TGCGCCAGCAGCTTGTCCATAGCGGGACTAGCCCACAATGAGCAGTACTTC.

V usage is TRBV28 and J usage is TRBJ2-3; D remains unclear. Germline CDR1 and CDR2: MDHEN and SYDVKM. The CDR3 extends over 17 amino acids. V lost 6 bases, J lost 2 bases, and 21 bases lay in between. The CDR3 is CASSQDPERSHTDTQYF. In nucleotides, the CDR3 is TGTGCCAGCAGCCAAGACCCGGAGCGCAGCCACACAGATACGCAGTATTTT. Based on the CDR3 plus reference TRBV28 and TRBJ2-3, the full variable domain is DVKVTQSSRYLVKRTGEKVFLECVQDMDHENMFWYRQDPGLGLRLIYFSYDVKMKEKGDIPEGYSVSREKKERFSLILESASTNQTSMYLCASSQDPERSHTDTQYFGPGTRLTVL.

This clonotype was observed many times. The CDR3 nucleotides are TGTGCCAGCAGCTTAAGTAGGACAGCCGGGGACTATGGCTACACCTTC. Its translation: CASSLSRTAGDYGYTF. The genes are TRBV11-1 and TRBJ1-2, with D perhaps TRBD1 (6 bases). Germline V gene sequence: CDR1 SGHAT, CDR2 FQDESV (reference sequence). There are 16 residues in the CDR3. Trimming took 2 bases from V and 3 from J, leaving 16 bases between them. The variable domain in full, completed from reference TRBV11-1 and TRBJ1-2, reads EAEVAQSPRYKITEKSQAVAFWCDPISGHATLYWYRQILGQGPELLVQFQDESVVDDSQLPKDRFSAERLKGVDSTLKIQPAELGDSAMYLCASSLSRTAGDYGYTFGSGTRLTVV.

Points on this clonotype: A much larger clone lies a single base off, so this may be a read error. This chain's CDR3 is CAWSSGWVKYGYTF. The CDR3 bases are TGTGCCTGGAGTTCAGGATGGGTCAAATATGGCTACACCTTC. This chain joins TRBV30 and TRBJ1-2; D gene uncertain. This CDR3 has 14 amino acids. Germline values: CDR1 GTSNPN, CDR2 SVGIG (reference sequence). V dropped 2 bases and J dropped 5 bases, with 15 bases sitting between them.

This clonotype was picked up many times. The rearrangement uses TRBV7-2 and TRBJ1-4; no clear D. Trimming left V 3 bases short and J 5 bases short, with 13 bases between. The CDR3 has 15 residues. CDR1 and CDR2 from the germline V gene are SGHTA and FQGNSA. In DNA, the CDR3 is TGTGCCAGCAGCTTCCCCTCGGGTAGAAATGAAAAACTGTTTTTT. Amino acid sequence: CASSFPSGRNEKLFF.

This clonotype appeared many times. This rearrangement joins TRBV14 to TRBJ1-4; no clear D. Per germline, CDR1 SGHDN and CDR2 FVKESK. The ends were cut back, 4 bases at V and 4 bases at J, with 7 bases in the middle. The CDR3 is 13 residues long. Here the CDR3 reads CASSPQINEKLFF. CDR3 bases: TGTGCCAGCAGCCCTCAGATTAATGAAAAACTGTTTTTT.

About this clonotype itself: Since a far larger clone is one base different, this is likely a read error. This chain joins TRBV6-2 or TRBV6-3 and TRBJ2-7; TRBD2 aligns across 7 bases. V shed 8 bases and J 7 bases; nucleotides not matched to a gene: 14. This CDR3 spans 14 amino acids. In germline, CDR1 is MNHEY, CDR2 SVGEGT. The CDR3 DNA sequence: TGTGCCAGCGTGGCGGGAGCTATGTACAATGAGCAGTACTTC. Translation: CASVAGAMYNEQYF.

This clonotype has at least ten counts. The CDR3 region is CASSLAQVASYEQYF. The CDR3 DNA sequence: TGTGCCAGCAGCTTGGCGCAGGTCGCCTCCTACGAGCAGTACTTC. The chain links TRBV5-8 to TRBJ2-7; no firm D call. CDR3 length: 15 residues. Germline CDR1 SGHTS, CDR2 YDEGEE. The ends were cut back, 0 bases at V and 0 bases at J, with 10 bases in the middle.

In its sample, this clonotype was seen many times. The chain links TRBV6-2 or TRBV6-3 to TRBJ2-5, with D tentatively TRBD1 (5 bases). Trimming shortened V by 11 bases and J by 6 bases, and 22 bases separated the two germline ends. The CDR3 is 14 residues long. The V gene's germline CDR1 is MNHEY and CDR2 SVGEGT. CDR3 region: CAGRQRPSIQTQYF. The CDR3 bases are TGTGCCGGTCGACAGCGACCAAGCATTCAGACCCAGTACTTC.

This clonotype was seen at least ten times. The V call is TRBV20-1, the J call TRBJ2-1, with D uncertain. The CDR3 sequence is 16 residues long. CDR1 DFQATT and CDR2 SNEGSKA come from the germline V gene (reference sequence). V was trimmed by 0 bases and J by 2 bases, leaving 14 bases between them. The CDR3 DNA is TGCAGTGCTAGAGATGGTACGGGTTTACCCTACAATGAGCAGTTCTTC. It yields the protein CSARDGTGLPYNEQFF.

This clonotype has a count of ten or more. The V call is TRBV5-1, the J call TRBJ2-1, with 11 bases aligning to TRBD2. After removal of 4 bases from V and 10 bases from J, the junction contained 7 bases not matched to a gene. The CDR3 consists of 14 residues. Per the germline V gene, CDR1 is SGHRS and CDR2 is YFSETQ. CDR3 DNA sequence: TGCGCCAGCAGCACGGGACTAGCGGTCCTAGAGCAGTTCTTC. Translation: CASSTGLAVLEQFF.

This clonotype was observed many times. V and J are TRBV18 and TRBJ2-1; TRBD2 aligns across 10 bases. The trim removed 3 bases at V and 8 bases at J, leaving 4 bases unmatched. CDR3 length: 14 residues. Germline CDR1 KGHSH, CDR2 LQKENI. The CDR3 DNA reads as TGTGCCAGCTCACCCGGGACTAGCGTCTATGAGCAGTTCTTC. Translated: CASSPGTSVYEQFF.

This clonotype was seen a few times. The chain carries TRBV6-2 or TRBV6-3 and TRBJ2-7, with D perhaps TRBD1 or TRBD2 (5 bases each). Per germline, CDR1 MNHEY and CDR2 SVGEGT. CDR3 length equals 15 residues. Trimming pared 5 bases from V and 5 bases from J, leaving 19 bases between. For the CDR3, the DNA is TGTGCCAGCAGTACCCTCCGGGACCCAACCCACGAGCAGTACTTC. Translation gives CASSTLRDPTHEQYF.

This clonotype was observed many times. This rearrangement joins TRBV30 to TRBJ1-6; D is unclear. Trimming took 1 base from V and 11 from J, leaving 15 bases between them. The germline gives CDR1 GTSNPN, CDR2 SVGIG (reference sequence). The CDR3 covers 14 residues. CDR3 residues: CAWSEGTVRTPLHF. In DNA, the CDR3 is TGTGCCTGGAGTGAGGGTACAGTCCGGACACCCCTCCACTTT.

At least ten counts were recorded for this clonotype. The rearrangement uses TRBV4-3 and TRBJ1-1; D gene ambiguous. V lost 5 bases and J lost 1, with 8 bases in between. CDR3 length: 13 residues. Looked up from germline, CDR1 is LGHNA and CDR2 is YSLEER. CDR3 DNA sequence: TGCGCCAGCAGCGGATCGCCGAACACTGAAGCTTTCTTT. This encodes CASSGSPNTEAFF.

The rearrangement links TRBV3-1 to TRBJ2-2; no reliable D call. Per the germline V gene, CDR1 is LGHDT and CDR2 is YNNKEL (reference sequence). Trimming took 2 bases from V and 8 from J, leaving 18 bases between them. The CDR3 covers 16 residues. The CDR3 nucleotides are TGTGCCAGCAGCCAATCCGGTACTCCCACCGTAGGGGAGCTGTTTTTT. Amino acids: CASSQSGTPTVGELFF.

The sample holds many counts of this clonotype. The chain carries TRBV29-1 and TRBJ1-3, with 7 bases identical to TRBD1. Germline V gives CDR1 SQVTM, CDR2 ANQGSEA. There are 14 residues in the CDR3. V was pared by 6 bases and J by 0 bases, with 5 bases of the junction left unmatched. This CDR3 is CSVRTGLSGNTIYF. Written as DNA, the CDR3 is TGCAGCGTAAGGACAGGTCTCTCTGGAAACACCATATATTTT.

The sample holds many counts of this clonotype. V usage is TRBV25-1 and J usage is TRBJ2-1; 8 positions match TRBD2. Germline CDR1 and CDR2: MGHDK and SYGVNS. The CDR3 extends over 14 amino acids. V trimming: 4 bases; J trimming: 9 bases; junction bases outside the gene matches: 8. In nucleotides, the CDR3 is TGTGCCAGCAGTGGCACGGGGGGGCAGTCTGAGCAGTTCTTC. It is translated as CASSGTGGQSEQFF.

This clonotype was counted between two and nine times. A read error is the likely source, as a far larger clone sits one nucleotide away. The V and J genes are TRBV6-1 and TRBJ2-7; TRBD2 matches 12 bases. Germline CDR1 MNHNS, CDR2 SASEGT. CDR3 length equals 16 residues. V dropped 7 bases and J dropped 7; count of bases not matched to a gene: 14. CDR3 in amino acids: CASMTSGGLGDNEQYF. CDR3 bases: TGTGCCAGCATGACTAGCGGGGGCCTTGGGGACAATGAGCAGTACTTC.

This clonotype was found once. Given a far larger clone just one base away, this is likely a sequencing read error. V and J are TRBV7-9 and TRBJ1-1, with 7 bases that match TRBD1. The CDR3 length is 13 residues. The trim removed 5 bases at V and 4 bases at J, leaving 4 bases unmatched. Germline V gives CDR1 SEHNR, CDR2 FQNEAQ (reference sequence). The CDR3 loop is CASSPRQGTEAFF. CDR3 in DNA: TGTGCCAGCAGCCCACGACAGGGCACTGAAGCTTTCTTT.

This clonotype appeared many times. The rearrangement links TRBV5-4 to TRBJ1-2; 8 bases map to TRBD1. The CDR3 is 14 residues long. Trimming at V came to 2 bases and at J to 5 bases, leaving 5 bases not matched to a gene. Germline assignment: CDR1 SGHNT and CDR2 YYREEE (reference sequence). The CDR3 protein is CASSFENRGYGYTF. As DNA, the CDR3 is TGTGCCAGCAGCTTCGAGAACAGGGGGTATGGCTACACCTTC. Complete variable domain (other parts from reference TRBV5-4 and TRBJ1-2): ETGVTQSPTHLIKTRGQQVTLRCSSQSGHNTVSWYQQALGQGPQFIFQYYREEENGRGNFPPRFSGLQFPNYSSELNVNALELDDSALYLCASSFENRGYGYTFGSGTRLTVV.